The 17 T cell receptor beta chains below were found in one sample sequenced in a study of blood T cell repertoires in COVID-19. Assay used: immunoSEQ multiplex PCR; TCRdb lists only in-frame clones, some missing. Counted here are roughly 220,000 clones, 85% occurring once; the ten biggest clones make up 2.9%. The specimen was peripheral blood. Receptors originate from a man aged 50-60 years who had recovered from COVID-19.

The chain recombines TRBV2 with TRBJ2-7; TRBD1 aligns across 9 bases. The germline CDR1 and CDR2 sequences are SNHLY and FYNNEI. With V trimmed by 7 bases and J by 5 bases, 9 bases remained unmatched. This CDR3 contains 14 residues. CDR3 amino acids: CASTRTGVSDEQYF. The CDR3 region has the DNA TGTGCCAGCACCCGGACAGGGGTAAGCGACGAGCAGTACTTC.

CDR3 sequence reads: CATSRDRGVDTQYF. In nucleotides, the CDR3 is TGTGCCACCAGCAGAGATCGCGGGGTAGATACGCAGTATTTT. The chain has TRBV15 and TRBJ2-3; the D gene is possibly TRBD2 (6 bases). CDR1 is LNHNV and CDR2 is YYDKDF in the germline V gene (reference sequence). The CDR3 is 14 residues long. Trimming pared 0 bases from V and 5 bases from J, leaving 9 bases between.

CDR3 protein: CASSVGQGNSPLHF. CDR3 DNA: TGTGCCAGCAGCGTAGGACAGGGTAATTCACCCCTCCACTTT. The genes are TRBV9 and TRBJ1-6; 7 bases agree with TRBD1. The CDR3 sequence is 14 residues long. Per the germline V gene, CDR1 is SGDLS and CDR2 is YYNGEE. V was pared by 0 bases and J by 6 bases, with 0 bases of the junction left unmatched.

The CDR3 loop reads CASSLLGTGRETQYF. For the CDR3, the DNA is TGTGCCAGCAGTTTATTGGGAACGGGGAGGGAGACCCAGTACTTC. V usage is TRBV28 and J usage is TRBJ2-5; TRBD2 is a possible D gene (6 bases). Germline CDR1 is MDHEN and CDR2 is SYDVKM. With 1 base removed from V and 5 bases from J, the gap between germline ends came to 14 bases. This CDR3 is built from 15 residues.

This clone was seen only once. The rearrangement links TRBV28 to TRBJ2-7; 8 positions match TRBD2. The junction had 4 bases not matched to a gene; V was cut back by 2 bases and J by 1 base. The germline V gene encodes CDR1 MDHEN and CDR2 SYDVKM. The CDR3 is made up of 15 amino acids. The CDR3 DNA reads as TGTGCCAGCAGTTTACTGCGGGAGGCTTCCTACGAGCAGTACTTC. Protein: CASSLLREASYEQYF.

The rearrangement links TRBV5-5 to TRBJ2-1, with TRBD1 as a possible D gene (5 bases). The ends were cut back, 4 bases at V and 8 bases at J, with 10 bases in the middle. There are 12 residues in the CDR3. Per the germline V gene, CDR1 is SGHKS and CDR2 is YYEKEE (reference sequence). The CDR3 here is CASSPQGYEQFF. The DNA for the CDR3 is TGTGCCAGCAGCCCTCAGGGATATGAGCAGTTCTTC.

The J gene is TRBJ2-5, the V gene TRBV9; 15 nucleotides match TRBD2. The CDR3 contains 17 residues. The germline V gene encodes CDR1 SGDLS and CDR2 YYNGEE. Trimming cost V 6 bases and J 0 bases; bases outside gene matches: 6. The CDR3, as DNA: TGTGCCAGCAACGGACTAGCGGGAGGGTCGTACCAAGAGACCCAGTACTTC. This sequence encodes CASNGLAGGSYQETQYF.

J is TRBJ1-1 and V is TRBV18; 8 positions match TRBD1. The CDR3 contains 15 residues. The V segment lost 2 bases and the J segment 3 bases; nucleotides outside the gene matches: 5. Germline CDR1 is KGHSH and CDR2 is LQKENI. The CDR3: CASSPAGGTDTEAFF. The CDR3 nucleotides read TGTGCCAGCTCACCAGCAGGGGGCACGGACACTGAAGCTTTCTTT.

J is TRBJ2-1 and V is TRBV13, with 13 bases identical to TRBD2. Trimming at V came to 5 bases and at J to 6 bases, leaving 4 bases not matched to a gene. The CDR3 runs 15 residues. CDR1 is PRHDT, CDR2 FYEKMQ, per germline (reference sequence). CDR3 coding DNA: TGTGCCAGCAGCCCGGGACTAGCGGGACGCAATGAGCAGTTCTTC. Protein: CASSPGLAGRNEQFF.

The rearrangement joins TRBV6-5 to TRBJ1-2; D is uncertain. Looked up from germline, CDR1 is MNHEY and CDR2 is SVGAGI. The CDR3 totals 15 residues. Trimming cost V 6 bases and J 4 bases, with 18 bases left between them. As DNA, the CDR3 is TGTGCCAGCAGACCGCGTTTGGGCACCTCCTATGGCTACACCTTC. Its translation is CASRPRLGTSYGYTF.

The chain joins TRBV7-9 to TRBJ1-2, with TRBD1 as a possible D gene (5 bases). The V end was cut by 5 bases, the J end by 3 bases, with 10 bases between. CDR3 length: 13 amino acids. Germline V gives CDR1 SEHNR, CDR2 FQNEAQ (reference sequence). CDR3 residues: CASSRDGDYGYTF. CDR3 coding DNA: TGTGCCAGCAGCAGGGACGGGGACTATGGCTACACCTTC.

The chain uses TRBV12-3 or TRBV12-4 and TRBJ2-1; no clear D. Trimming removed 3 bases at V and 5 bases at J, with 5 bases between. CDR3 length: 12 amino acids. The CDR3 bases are TGTGCCAGCAGTTTTTCCGACAATGAGCAGTTCTTC. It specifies CASSFSDNEQFF.

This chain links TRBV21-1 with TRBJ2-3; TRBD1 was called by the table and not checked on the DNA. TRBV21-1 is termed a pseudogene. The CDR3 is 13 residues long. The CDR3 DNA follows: TGTGCCATCGGACAGGGGGCGGGAGATACGCAGTATTTT. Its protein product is CAIGQGAGDTQYF.

In DNA form, the CDR3 reads TGTGCCAGCACCCCGACAGGGGATAGCAATCAGCCCCAGCATTTT. Translating gives CASTPTGDSNQPQHF. The chain carries TRBV2 and TRBJ1-5; 8 bases map to TRBD1. V trimming: 7 bases; J trimming: 0 bases; junction bases outside the gene matches: 5. The CDR3 totals 15 residues. CDR1 and CDR2 (germline): SNHLY, FYNNEI.

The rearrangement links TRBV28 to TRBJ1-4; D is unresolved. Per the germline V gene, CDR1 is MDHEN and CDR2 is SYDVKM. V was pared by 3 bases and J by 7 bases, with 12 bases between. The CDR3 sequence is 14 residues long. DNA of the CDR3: TGTGCCAGCAGTTTTCCCCCTTCGAGTGAAAAACTGTTTTTT. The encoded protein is CASSFPPSSEKLFF.

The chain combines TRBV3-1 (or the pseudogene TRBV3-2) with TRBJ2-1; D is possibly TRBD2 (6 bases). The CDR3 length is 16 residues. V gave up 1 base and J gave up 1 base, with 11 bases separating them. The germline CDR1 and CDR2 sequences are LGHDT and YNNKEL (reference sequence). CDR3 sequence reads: CASSQVGLESYNEQFF. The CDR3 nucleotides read TGTGCCAGCAGCCAAGTGGGACTCGAGTCCTACAATGAGCAGTTCTTC.

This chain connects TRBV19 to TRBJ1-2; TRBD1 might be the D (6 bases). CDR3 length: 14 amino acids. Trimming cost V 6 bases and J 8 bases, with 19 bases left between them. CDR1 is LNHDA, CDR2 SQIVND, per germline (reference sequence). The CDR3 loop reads CASSHRGGLRGYTF. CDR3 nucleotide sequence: TGTGCCAGTAGCCACCGGGGGGGGCTCAGAGGCTACACCTTC. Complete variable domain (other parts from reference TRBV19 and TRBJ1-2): DGGITQSPKYLFRKEGQNVTLSCEQNLNHDAMYWYRQDPGQGLRLIYYSQIVNDFQKGDIAEGYSVSREKKESFPLTVTSAQKNPTAFYLCASSHRGGLRGYTFGSGTRLTVV.